This TCR beta chain was identified in a study of human T cells and chemical hapten exposure. Whole-study results and caveats: In comparison with controls, expanded TCRs gave rise to a significantly larger number of large CDR3 similarity clusters. Once DPC sensitization occurred, TCRs above 1 in 1000 frequency showed no change.

This clonotype has only a few counts. Its target is unknown. The time point: patch test 1, 2 weeks after DPC sensitization. The treatment: therapeutic diphenylcyclopropenone sensitization with weekly scalp DPC. After removal of 5 bases from V and 6 bases from J, the junction contained 8 bases not matched to a gene. Germline V lookup: CDR1 SEHNR, CDR2 FQNEAQ (reference sequence). The CDR3 length is 15 residues. TCRdb reanalysed the RACE reads using MiXCR and keeps one entry per CDR3 protein. The table lists some 49,000 distinct CDR3 sequences, 9% to 9.5% of them singletons. The receptor comes from a woman aged 45-60 years with alopecia areata. Some clones in this sample may be carry-over from other donors' samples. The specimen comprised whole blood, sampled in connection with sensitization to the hapten diphenylcyclopropenone (DPC). The chain combines TRBV7-9 with TRBJ2-1; 9 bases map to TRBD2. CDR3 DNA sequence: TGTGCCAGCAGCGTGCCGGGACTAGCTGGCAATGAGCAGTTCTTC. Translating it yields CASSVPGLAGNEQFF.